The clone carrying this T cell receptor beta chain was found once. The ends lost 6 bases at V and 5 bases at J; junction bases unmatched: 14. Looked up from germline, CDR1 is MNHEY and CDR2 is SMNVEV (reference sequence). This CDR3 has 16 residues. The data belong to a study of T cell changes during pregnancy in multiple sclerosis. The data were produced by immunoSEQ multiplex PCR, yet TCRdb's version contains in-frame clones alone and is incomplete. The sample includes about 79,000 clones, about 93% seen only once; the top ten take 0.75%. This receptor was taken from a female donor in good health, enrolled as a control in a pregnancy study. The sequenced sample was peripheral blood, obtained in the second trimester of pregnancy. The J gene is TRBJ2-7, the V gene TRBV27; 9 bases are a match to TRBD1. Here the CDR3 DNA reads TGTGCCAGCAGCACCCCAAGCCGGGACAGGGCCCACGAGCAGTACTTC. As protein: CASSTPSRDRAHEQYF.